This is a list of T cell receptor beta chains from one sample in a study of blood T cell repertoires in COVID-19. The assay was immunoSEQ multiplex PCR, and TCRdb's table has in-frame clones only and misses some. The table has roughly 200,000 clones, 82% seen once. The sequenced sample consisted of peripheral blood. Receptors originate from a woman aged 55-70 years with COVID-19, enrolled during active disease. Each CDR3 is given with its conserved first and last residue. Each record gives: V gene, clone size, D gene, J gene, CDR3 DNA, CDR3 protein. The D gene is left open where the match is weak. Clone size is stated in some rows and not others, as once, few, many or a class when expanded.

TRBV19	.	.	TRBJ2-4	TGTGCCAGTAGATACCCCTCCGGGAACATTCAGTACTTC	CASRYPSGNIQYF
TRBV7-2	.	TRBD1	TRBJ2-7	TGTGCCAGCAGCTTAGTCGGTCCCGGGACAGGGAACTACGAGCAGTACTTC	CASSLVGPGTGNYEQYF
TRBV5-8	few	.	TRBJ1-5	TGTGCCAGCAGCTTGGGCAGGGGATCTCAGCCCCAGCATTTT	CASSLGRGSQPQHF
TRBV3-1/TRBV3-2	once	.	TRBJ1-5	TGTGCCAGCAGCCGGGGCTTTAATAGCAATCAGCCCCAGCATTTT	CASSRGFNSNQPQHF
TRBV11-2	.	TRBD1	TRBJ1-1	TGTGCCAGCAGCTTAGGGGTACCTATCCGGGACAGGGTTTGGACTGAAGCTTTCTTT	CASSLGVPIRDRVWTEAFF
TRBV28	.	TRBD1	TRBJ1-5	TGTGCCAGCAGTTCGGACAGGGGAAGCAATCAGCCCCAGCATTTT	CASSSDRGSNQPQHF
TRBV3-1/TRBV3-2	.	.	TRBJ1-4	TGTGCCAGCAGCCATCGACTGAATAATGAAAAACTGTTTTTT	CASSHRLNNEKLFF
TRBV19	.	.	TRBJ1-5	TGTGCCTCCCAAGAGGAGGGGCTGAGCAATCAGCCCCAGCATTTT	CASQEEGLSNQPQHF
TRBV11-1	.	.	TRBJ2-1	TGTGCCAGCAGCTTAGATAGCGGCCGAAACAATGAGCAGTTCTTC	CASSLDSGRNNEQFF
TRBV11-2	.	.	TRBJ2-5	TGTGCCAGCACCCTAGGCGTAGTAGGAGAGACCCAGTACTTC	CASTLGVVGETQYF
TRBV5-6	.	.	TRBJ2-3	TGTGCCAGCAGCTTGGAGGAGCAGGGGAGAGATACGCAGTATTTT	CASSLEEQGRDTQYF
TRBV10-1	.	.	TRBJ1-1	TGCGCCAGCAGTGATCGGGGAGTGAACACTGAAGCTTTCTTT	CASSDRGVNTEAFF
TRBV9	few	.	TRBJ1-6	TGTGCCAGCAGCCGGACAGAATTTGACTCACCCCTCCACTTT	CASSRTEFDSPLHF
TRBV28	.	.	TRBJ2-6	TGTGCCAGCAGTTCCTTACGACGGAGCTCTGGGGCCAACGTCCTGACTTTC	CASSSLRRSSGANVLTF
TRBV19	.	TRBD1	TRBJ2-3	TGTGCCAGTCGGGACAGGGGCACAGATACGCAGTATTTT	CASRDRGTDTQYF
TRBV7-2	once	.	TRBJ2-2	TGTGCCAGCAGCCCCATGGGGGGAAACACCGGGGAGCTGTTTTTT	CASSPMGGNTGELFF
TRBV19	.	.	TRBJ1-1	TGTGCCAGTAGGCCTCTGACTGGGAACACTGAAGCTTTCTTT	CASRPLTGNTEAFF
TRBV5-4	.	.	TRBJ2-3	TGTGCCAGCAGCTCAGACAGGGGCTGGCGCGGGAGAAGCACAGATACGCAGTATTTT	CASSSDRGWRGRSTDTQYF
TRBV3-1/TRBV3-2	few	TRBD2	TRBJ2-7	TGTGCCAGCAGCCAAGACAGGGTGGGGACTAGCGGGAGAGTGGTGCAGTACTTC	CASSQDRVGTSGRVVQYF
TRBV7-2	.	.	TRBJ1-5	TGTGCCAGCAGTCCCCGACTCGAACAGCCCCAGCATTTT	CASSPRLEQPQHF
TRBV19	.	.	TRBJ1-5	TGTGCCAGTAGTATGCATCGGGGTCTTAATCAGCCCCAGCATTTT	CASSMHRGLNQPQHF
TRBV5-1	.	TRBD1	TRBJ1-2	TGCGCCAGCAGCCTGGACAGGGGGCGTCATGGCTACACCTTC	CASSLDRGRHGYTF
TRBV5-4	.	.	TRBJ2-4	TGTGCCAGCAGCCCGCTCCGGGAGACAGGGCCGGATTACATTCAGTACTTC	CASSPLRETGPDYIQYF
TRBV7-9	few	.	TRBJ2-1	TGTGCCAGCAGCTTAGAGCCAGGGGCGCAGTTCTTC	CASSLEPGAQFF
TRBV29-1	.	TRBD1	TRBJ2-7	TGCAGCGCGGGACAGGGCCGGGAGCAGTACTTC	CSAGQGREQYF
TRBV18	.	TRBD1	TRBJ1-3	TGTGCCAGCTCACCCGCAGGGGGTTCTGGAAACACCATATATTTT	CASSPAGGSGNTIYF
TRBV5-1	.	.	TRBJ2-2	TGCGCCAGCAGCCGGATGATGACAGGGAACACCGGGGAGCTGTTTTTT	CASSRMMTGNTGELFF
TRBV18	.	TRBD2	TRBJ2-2	TGTGCCAGCTCACGGGATTGGAATCTAGCGGGAGTAAGGGCCTACACCGGGGAGCTGTTTTTT	CASSRDWNLAGVRAYTGELFF
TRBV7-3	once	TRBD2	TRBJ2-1	TGTGCCAGCAGCTCTCTAGCGGGAGGGACCTACAATGAGCAGTTCTTC	CASSSLAGGTYNEQFF